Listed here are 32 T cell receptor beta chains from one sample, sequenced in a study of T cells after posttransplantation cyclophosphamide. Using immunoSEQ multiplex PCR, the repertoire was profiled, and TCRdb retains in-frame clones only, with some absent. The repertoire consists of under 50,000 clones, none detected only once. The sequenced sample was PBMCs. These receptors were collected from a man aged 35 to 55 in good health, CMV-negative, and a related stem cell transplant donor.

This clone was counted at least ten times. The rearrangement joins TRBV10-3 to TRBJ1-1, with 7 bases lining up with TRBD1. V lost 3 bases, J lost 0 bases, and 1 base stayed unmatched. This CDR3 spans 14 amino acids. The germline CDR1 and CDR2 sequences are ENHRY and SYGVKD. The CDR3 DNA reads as TGTGCCATCAGTGATCAGGGGGTGAACACTGAAGCTTTCTTT. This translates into CAISDQGVNTEAFF.

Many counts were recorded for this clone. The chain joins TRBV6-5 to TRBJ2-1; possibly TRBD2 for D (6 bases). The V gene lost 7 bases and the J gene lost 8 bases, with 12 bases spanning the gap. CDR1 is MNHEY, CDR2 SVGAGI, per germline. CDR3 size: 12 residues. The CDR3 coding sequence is TGTGCCAGCACGGCGGGATGGGATGAGCAGTTCTTC. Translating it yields CASTAGWDEQFF.

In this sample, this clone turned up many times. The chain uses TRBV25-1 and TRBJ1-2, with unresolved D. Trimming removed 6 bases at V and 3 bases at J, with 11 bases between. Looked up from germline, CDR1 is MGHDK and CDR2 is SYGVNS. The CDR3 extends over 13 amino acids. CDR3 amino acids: CASSKQWHYGYTF. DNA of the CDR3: TGTGCCAGCAGCAAACAATGGCACTATGGCTACACCTTC.

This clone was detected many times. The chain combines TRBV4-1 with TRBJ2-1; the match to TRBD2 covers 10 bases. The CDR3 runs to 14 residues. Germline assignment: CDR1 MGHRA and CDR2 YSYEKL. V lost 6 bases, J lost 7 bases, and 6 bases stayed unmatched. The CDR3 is CASSLAGVGNEQFF. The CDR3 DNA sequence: TGCGCCAGCAGTCTAGCGGGAGTTGGAAATGAGCAGTTCTTC.

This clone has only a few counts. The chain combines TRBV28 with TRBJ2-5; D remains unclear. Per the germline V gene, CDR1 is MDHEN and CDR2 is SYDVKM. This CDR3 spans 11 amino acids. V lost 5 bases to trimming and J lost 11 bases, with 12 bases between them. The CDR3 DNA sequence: TGTGCCAGCAGTGATCCTATGGAGCAGTACTTC. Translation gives CASSDPMEQYF.

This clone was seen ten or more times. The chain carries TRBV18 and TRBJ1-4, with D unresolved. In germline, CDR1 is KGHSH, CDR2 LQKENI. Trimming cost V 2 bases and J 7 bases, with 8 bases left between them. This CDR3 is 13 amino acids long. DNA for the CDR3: TGTGCCAGCTCACCAATCCCCCGTGAAAAACTGTTTTTT. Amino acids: CASSPIPREKLFF.

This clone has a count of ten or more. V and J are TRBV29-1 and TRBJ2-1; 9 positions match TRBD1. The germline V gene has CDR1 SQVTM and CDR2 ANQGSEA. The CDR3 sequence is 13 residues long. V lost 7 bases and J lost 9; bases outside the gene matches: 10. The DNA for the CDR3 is TGCAGCGGGTCCCGGGACAGGGAAGGTGAGCAGTTCTTC. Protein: CSGSRDREGEQFF.

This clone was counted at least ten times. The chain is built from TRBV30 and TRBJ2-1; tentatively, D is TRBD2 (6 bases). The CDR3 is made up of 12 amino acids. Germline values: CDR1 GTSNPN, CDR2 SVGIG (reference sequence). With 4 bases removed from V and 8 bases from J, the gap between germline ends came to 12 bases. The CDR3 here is CAWNSGGYEQFF. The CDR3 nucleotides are TGTGCCTGGAATTCTGGGGGGTATGAGCAGTTCTTC.

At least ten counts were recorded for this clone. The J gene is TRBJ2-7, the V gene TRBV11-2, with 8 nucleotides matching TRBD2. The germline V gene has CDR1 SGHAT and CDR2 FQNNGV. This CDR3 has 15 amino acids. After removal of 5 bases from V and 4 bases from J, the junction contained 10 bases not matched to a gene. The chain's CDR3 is CASSDNQREFYEQYF. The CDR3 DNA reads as TGTGCCAGCAGCGACAACCAGCGGGAGTTTTACGAGCAGTACTTC.

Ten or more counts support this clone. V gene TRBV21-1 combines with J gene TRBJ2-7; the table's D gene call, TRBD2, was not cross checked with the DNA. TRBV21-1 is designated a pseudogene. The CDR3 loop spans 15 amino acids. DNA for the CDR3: TGTGCCAGCAGCAATTCGTCGAGTGAATCCTACGAGCAGTACTTC. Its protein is CASSNSSSESYEQYF.

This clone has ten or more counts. In DNA form, the CDR3 reads TGTGCCAGCAGCGTTAGCGGATTCGGGACTGAAGCTTTCTTT. Translating gives CASSVSGFGTEAFF. J is TRBJ1-1 and V is TRBV5-8; D is ambiguous. Per germline, CDR1 SGHTS and CDR2 YDEGEE. The CDR3 extends over 14 amino acids. V was cut by 4 bases and J by 5 bases, with 15 bases left in between.

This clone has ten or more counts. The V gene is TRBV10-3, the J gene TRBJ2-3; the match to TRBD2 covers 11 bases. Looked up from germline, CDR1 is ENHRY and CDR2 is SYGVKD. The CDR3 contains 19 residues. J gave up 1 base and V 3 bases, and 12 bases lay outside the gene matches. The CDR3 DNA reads TGTGCCATCAGTGATACCCGTGGGCTAGCGGGGGGAGGCACAGATACGCAGTATTTT. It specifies CAISDTRGLAGGGTDTQYF.

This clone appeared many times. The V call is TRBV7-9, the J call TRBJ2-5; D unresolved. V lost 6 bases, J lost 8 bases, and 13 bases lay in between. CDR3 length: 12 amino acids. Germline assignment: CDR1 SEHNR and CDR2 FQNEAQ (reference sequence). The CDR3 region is CASSSDSLTQYF. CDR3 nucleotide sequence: TGTGCCAGCAGTTCAGACTCTTTAACCCAGTACTTC. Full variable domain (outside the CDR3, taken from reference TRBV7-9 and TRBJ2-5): DTGVSQNPRHKITKRGQNVTFRCDPISEHNRLYWYRQTLGQGPEFLTYFQNEAQLEKSRLLSDRFSAERPKGSFSTLEIQRTEQGDSAMYLCASSSDSLTQYFGPGTRLLVL.

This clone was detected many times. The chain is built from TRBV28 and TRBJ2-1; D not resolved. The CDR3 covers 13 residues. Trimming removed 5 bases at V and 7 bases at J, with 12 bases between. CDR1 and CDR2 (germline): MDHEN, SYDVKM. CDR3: CASSRPGWNEQFF. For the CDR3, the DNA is TGTGCCAGCAGTCGCCCCGGTTGGAATGAGCAGTTCTTC.

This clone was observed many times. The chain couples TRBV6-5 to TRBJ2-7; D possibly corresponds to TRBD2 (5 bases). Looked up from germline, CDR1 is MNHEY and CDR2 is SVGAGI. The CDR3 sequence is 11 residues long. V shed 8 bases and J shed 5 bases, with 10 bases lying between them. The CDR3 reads CASAAGNEQYF. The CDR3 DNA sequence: TGTGCCAGCGCAGCCGGGAACGAGCAGTACTTC.

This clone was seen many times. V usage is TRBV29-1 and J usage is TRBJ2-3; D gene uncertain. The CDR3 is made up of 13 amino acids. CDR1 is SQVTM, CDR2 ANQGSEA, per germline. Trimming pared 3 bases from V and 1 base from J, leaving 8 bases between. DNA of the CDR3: TGCAGCGTTGATGCCGAGCGCACAGATACGCAGTATTTT. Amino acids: CSVDAERTDTQYF.

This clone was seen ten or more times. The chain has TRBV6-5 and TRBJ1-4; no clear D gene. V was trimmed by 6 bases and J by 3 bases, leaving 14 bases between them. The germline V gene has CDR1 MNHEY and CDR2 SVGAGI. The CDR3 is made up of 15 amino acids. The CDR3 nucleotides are TGTGCCAGCAGCCTACGGGTGATCCCTAATGAAAAACTGTTTTTT. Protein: CASSLRVIPNEKLFF.

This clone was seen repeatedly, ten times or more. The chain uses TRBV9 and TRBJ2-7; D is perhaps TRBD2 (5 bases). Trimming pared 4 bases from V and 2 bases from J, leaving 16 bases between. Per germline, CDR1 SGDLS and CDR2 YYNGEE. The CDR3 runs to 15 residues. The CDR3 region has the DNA TGTGCCAGCAGCCGAAGCCCCGGGGTTGCCTACGAGCAGTACTTC. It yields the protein CASSRSPGVAYEQYF. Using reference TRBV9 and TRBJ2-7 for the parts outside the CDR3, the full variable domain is DSGVTQTPKHLITATGQRVTLRCSPRSGDLSVYWYQQSLDQGLQFLIQYYNGEERAKGNILERFSAQQFPDLHSELNLSSLELGDSALYFCASSRSPGVAYEQYFGPGTRLTVT.

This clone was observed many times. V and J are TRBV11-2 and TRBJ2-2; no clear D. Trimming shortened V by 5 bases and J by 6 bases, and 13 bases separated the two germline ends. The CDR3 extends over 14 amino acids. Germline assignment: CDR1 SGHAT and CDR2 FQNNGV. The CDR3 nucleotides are TGTGCCAGCAGCCGCTTTAACGGTCCCGGGGAGCTGTTTTTT. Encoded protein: CASSRFNGPGELFF.

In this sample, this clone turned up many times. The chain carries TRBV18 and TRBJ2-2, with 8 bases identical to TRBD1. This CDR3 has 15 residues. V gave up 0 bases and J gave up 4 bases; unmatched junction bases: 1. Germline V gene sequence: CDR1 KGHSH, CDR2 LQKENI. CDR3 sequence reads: CASSPPDRGTGELFF. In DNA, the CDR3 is TGTGCCAGCTCACCACCTGACAGGGGCACCGGGGAGCTGTTTTTT.

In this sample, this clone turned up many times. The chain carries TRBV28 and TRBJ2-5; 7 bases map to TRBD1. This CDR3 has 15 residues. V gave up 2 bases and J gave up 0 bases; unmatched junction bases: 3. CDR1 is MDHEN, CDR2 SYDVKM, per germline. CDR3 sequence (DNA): TGTGCCAGCAGTTTAGATGGGACAGACCAAGAGACCCAGTACTTC. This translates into CASSLDGTDQETQYF.

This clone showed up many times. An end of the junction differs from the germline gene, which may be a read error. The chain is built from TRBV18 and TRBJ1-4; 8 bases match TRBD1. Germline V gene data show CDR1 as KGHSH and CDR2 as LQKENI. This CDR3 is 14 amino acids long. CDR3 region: CASSPQGANEKLFF. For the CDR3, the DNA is TGTGCCAGCTCGCCACAGGGGGCTAATGAAAAACTGTTTTTT. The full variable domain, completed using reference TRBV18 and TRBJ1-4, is NAGVMQNPRHLVRRRGQEARLRCSPMKGHSHVYWYRQLPEEGLKFMVYLQKENIIDESGMPKERFSAEFPKEGPSILRIQQVVRGDSAAYFCASSPQGANEKLFFGSGTQLSVL.

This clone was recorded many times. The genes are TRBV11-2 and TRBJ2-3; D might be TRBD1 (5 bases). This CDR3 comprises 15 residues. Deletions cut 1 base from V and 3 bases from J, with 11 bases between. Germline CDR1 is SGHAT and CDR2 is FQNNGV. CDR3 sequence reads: CASSLADRSTDTQYF. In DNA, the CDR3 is TGTGCCAGCAGCTTAGCTGACAGATCTACAGATACGCAGTATTTT.

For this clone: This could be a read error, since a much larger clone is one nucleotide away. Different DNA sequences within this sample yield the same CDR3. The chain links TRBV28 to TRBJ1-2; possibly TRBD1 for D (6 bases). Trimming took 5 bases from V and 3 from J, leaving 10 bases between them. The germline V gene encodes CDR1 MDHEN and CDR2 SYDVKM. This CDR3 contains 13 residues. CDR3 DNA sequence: TGTGCCAGCAGTCTGTGGGGGCACTATGGCTACACCTTC. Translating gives CASSLWGHYGYTF.

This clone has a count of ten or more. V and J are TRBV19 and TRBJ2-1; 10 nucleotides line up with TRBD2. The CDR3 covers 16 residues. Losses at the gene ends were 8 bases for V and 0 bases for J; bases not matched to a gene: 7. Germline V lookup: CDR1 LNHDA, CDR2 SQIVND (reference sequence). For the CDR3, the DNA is TGTGCCAGTCTGGGTAGCGGGAGGCTCTCCTACAATGAGCAGTTCTTC. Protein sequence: CASLGSGRLSYNEQFF.

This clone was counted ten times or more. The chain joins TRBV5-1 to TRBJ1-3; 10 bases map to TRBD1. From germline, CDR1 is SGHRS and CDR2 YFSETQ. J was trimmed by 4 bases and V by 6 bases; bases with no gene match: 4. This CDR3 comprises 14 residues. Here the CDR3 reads CASTGQGTGNTIYF. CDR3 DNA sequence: TGCGCCAGCACGGGACAGGGGACGGGAAACACCATATATTTT.

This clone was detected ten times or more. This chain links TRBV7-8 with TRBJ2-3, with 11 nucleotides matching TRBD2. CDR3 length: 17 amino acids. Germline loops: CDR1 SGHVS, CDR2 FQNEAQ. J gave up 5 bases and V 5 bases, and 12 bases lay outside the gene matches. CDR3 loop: CASSTPTSGTFRDTQYF. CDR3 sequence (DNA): TGTGCCAGCAGCACCCCGACTAGCGGGACCTTCAGAGATACGCAGTATTTT.

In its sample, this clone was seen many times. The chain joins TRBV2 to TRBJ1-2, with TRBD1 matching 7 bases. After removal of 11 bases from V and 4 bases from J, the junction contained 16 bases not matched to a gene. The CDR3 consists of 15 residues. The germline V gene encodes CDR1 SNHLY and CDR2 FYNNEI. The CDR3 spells CAGKTGPSLLYGYTF. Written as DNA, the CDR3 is TGTGCCGGAAAGACAGGGCCCTCGCTACTCTATGGCTACACCTTC.

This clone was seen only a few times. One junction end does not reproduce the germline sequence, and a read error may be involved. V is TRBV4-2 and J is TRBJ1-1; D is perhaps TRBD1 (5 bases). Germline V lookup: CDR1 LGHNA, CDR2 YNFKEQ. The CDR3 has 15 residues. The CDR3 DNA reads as TGTGCCAGCGGCCAGCCAGGGCAGTTCCACACTGAAGCTTTCTTT. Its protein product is CASGQPGQFHTEAFF.

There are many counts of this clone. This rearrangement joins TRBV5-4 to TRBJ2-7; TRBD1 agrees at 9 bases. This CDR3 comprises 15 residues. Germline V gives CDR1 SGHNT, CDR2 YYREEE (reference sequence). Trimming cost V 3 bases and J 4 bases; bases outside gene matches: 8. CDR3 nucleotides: TGTGCCAGCAGCTCAAAGGACAGGGGAGTATACGAGCAGTACTTC. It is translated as CASSSKDRGVYEQYF.

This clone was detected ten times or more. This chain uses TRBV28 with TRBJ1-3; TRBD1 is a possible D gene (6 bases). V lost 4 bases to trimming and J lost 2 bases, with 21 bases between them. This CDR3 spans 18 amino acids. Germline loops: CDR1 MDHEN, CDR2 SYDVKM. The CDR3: CASSSYPGQGKTGNTIYF. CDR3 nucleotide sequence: TGTGCCAGCAGTTCCTATCCCGGGCAGGGGAAGACTGGAAACACCATATATTTT. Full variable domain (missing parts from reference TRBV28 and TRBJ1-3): DVKVTQSSRYLVKRTGEKVFLECVQDMDHENMFWYRQDPGLGLRLIYFSYDVKMKEKGDIPEGYSVSREKKERFSLILESASTNQTSMYLCASSSYPGQGKTGNTIYFGEGSWLTVV.

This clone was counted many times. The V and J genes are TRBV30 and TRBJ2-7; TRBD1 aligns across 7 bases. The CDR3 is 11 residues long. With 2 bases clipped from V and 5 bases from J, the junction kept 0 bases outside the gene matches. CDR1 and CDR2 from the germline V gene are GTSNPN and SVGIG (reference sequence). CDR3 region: CAWSQGDEQYF. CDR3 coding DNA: TGTGCCTGGAGTCAGGGGGACGAGCAGTACTTC.